This entry lists 12 T cell receptor beta chains sequenced from one sample in a study of cytomegalovirus exposure and HLA in healthy donors. PCR involved 60 Vbeta and 13 Jbeta primers. Clones were sequenced by immunoSEQ multiplex PCR, and TCRdb holds only the in-frame ones, with some missing. The table lists fewer than 150,000 clones, 60% to 85% of them singletons. Sequenced: PBMCs. These TCRs come from a young man in good health and CMV-seronegative.

The chain joins TRBV30 to TRBJ2-5; TRBD1 agrees at 8 bases. Trimming at V came to 4 bases and at J to 8 bases, leaving 9 bases not matched to a gene. Germline V lookup: CDR1 GTSNPN, CDR2 SVGIG (reference sequence). This CDR3 has 13 amino acids. CDR3 sequence: CAWIQGGGNTQYF. The CDR3 DNA follows: TGTGCCTGGATACAGGGGGGTGGGAACACCCAGTACTTC.

The chain links TRBV28 to TRBJ2-7; tentatively, D is TRBD2 (5 bases). V was cut by 6 bases and J by 4 bases, with 10 bases left in between. This CDR3 is 12 amino acids long. Germline V CDR1 and CDR2: MDHEN, SYDVKM. This CDR3 reads CASSRGRYEQYF. Written as DNA, the CDR3 is TGTGCCAGCAGCCGCGGGCGATACGAGCAGTACTTC.

This chain links TRBV29-1 with TRBJ2-6, with unresolved D. Between the trimmed V and J ends, which lost 1 base and 2 bases, there was a span of 12 bases. There are 16 residues in the CDR3. In germline, CDR1 is SQVTM, CDR2 ANQGSEA. CDR3 amino acids: CSVEGHVDTGANVLTF. CDR3 in DNA: TGCAGCGTTGAAGGCCACGTAGATACTGGGGCCAACGTCCTGACTTTC.

The rearrangement links TRBV7-6 to TRBJ1-5, with D hard to call. CDR3 size: 13 residues. V lost 4 bases and J lost 4, with 8 bases in between. The germline V gene has CDR1 SGHVS and CDR2 FNYEAQ. CDR3 in DNA: TGTGCCAGCAGCTCCCAATTGAATCAGCCCCAGCATTTT. It translates to CASSSQLNQPQHF.

V and J are TRBV5-4 and TRBJ2-5; 7 positions agree with TRBD2. The CDR3 spans 14 residues. The trim removed 2 bases at V and 4 bases at J, leaving 5 bases unmatched. Germline V gives CDR1 SGHNT, CDR2 YYREEE (reference sequence). CDR3 nucleotide sequence: TGTGCCAGCAGCTTTTCGGGAGGACCAGAGACCCAGTACTTC. As protein: CASSFSGGPETQYF.

The chain uses TRBV7-3 and TRBJ1-1; D is unclear. The germline CDR1 and CDR2 sequences are SGHTA and FQGTGA. The CDR3 spans 13 residues. V dropped 0 bases and J dropped 7 bases, with 9 bases sitting between them. CDR3 protein: CASSLTITGEAFF. The CDR3 nucleotides are TGTGCCAGCAGCTTAACAATTACCGGTGAAGCTTTCTTT.

This clone was seen once. The chain recombines TRBV5-6 with TRBJ2-5, with a weak D call TRBD2 (5 bases). Germline CDR1 is SGHDT and CDR2 is YYEEEE. This CDR3 is 14 amino acids long. Trimming stripped 2 bases from V and 9 bases from J, with 17 bases between. This chain's CDR3 is CASSLRGSLEAQYF. The CDR3 DNA sequence: TGTGCCAGCAGCTTAAGAGGGTCCCTGGAGGCCCAGTACTTC.

V and J are TRBV7-2 and TRBJ1-3; D not resolved. The CDR3 spans 15 residues. CDR1 is SGHTA, CDR2 FQGNSA, per germline. Trimming left V 5 bases short and J 4 bases short, with 15 bases between. The CDR3 protein is CASSALYAMGNTIYF. The CDR3, as DNA: TGTGCCAGCAGCGCTCTTTACGCGATGGGAAACACCATATATTTT.

The chain has TRBV6-5 and TRBJ2-7; D may be TRBD1 (6 bases). The CDR3 extends over 16 amino acids. Trimming took 0 bases from V and 1 from J, leaving 13 bases between them. Germline CDR1 reads MNHEY; CDR2 reads SVGAGI. CDR3 protein: CASSYSGALGSYEQYF. Written as DNA, the CDR3 is TGTGCCAGCAGTTACTCGGGGGCTTTGGGGTCCTACGAGCAGTACTTC.

The count of this clone is one. This chain joins TRBV5-1 and TRBJ1-2; a weak D match, TRBD1 (5 bases). Per the germline V gene, CDR1 is SGHRS and CDR2 is YFSETQ. Trimming took off 2 bases at V and 6 bases at J, with 14 bases between the two ends. The CDR3 totals 14 residues. This chain's CDR3 is CASSFAGRIDGYTF. The CDR3 DNA is TGCGCCAGCAGCTTTGCGGGACGTATCGATGGCTACACCTTC.

The J gene is TRBJ2-2, the V gene TRBV5-1; D may be TRBD1 (6 bases). Trimming removed 0 bases at V and 4 bases at J, with 13 bases between. The germline V gene has CDR1 SGHRS and CDR2 YFSETQ. The CDR3 extends over 16 amino acids. The DNA of the CDR3 is TGCGCCAGCAGCTTGGCCGGGACATGGACCACCGGGGAGCTGTTTTTT. Translated, it gives CASSLAGTWTTGELFF. The full variable domain, completed using reference TRBV5-1 and TRBJ2-2, is KAGVTQTPRYLIKTRGQQVTLSCSPISGHRSVSWYQQTPGQGLQFLFEYFSETQRNKGNFPGRFSGRQFSNSRSEMNVSTLELGDSALYLCASSLAGTWTTGELFFGEGSRLTVL.

The chain carries TRBV5-6 and TRBJ2-7; D is unclear. This CDR3 region has 14 residues. V dropped 5 bases and J dropped 0 bases, with 12 bases sitting between them. Germline V CDR1 and CDR2: SGHDT, YYEEEE. The CDR3 coding sequence is TGTGCCAGCAGTTTCGCCCCTAGCTCCTACGAGCAGTACTTC. This sequence encodes CASSFAPSSYEQYF.